This TCR beta chain is drawn from a study of shared clonotypes between healthy human individuals. Profiling relied on immunoSEQ multiplex PCR, and the TCRdb table lists in-frame clones only, not all of them. The table records approximately 1,500,000 clones, over 95% of them present only once. Findings of the study overall: Clonotypes shared by all four sorted-subset donors had higher generation probabilities than non-shared clonotypes.

Concerning this clone: Its antigen is currently unknown.

The sequenced material came from naive CD4+ T cells sorted from blood. The sample's subset: CD45RA+ positively selected. This clonotype was obtained from a man in his thirties or forties in good health.

Here the CDR3 DNA reads TGCGCCAGCAGCACACCTAGCGGAGGGGTGGATACGCAGTATTTT. Its translation is CASSTPSGGVDTQYF. The V call is TRBV5-1, the J call TRBJ2-3; 7 nucleotides line up with TRBD2. The CDR3 length is 15 residues. V lost 4 bases to trimming and J lost 6 bases; unmatched junction nucleotides: 11. Germline CDR1 SGHRS, CDR2 YFSETQ. The variable domain in full, with the rest retrieved from reference TRBV5-1 and TRBJ2-3, is KAGVTQTPRYLIKTRGQQVTLSCSPISGHRSVSWYQQTPGQGLQFLFEYFSETQRNKGNFPGRFSGRQFSNSRSEMNVSTLELGDSALYLCASSTPSGGVDTQYFGPGTRLTVL.